Listed below are T cell receptor beta chains from one sample, sequenced in a study of shared clonotypes between healthy human individuals. Here immunoSEQ multiplex PCR was the method, and the copy in TCRdb shows in-frame clones only, minus some. The sample lists about 2.4 million clones; approximately 93% were seen once. Sequenced material: naive CD4+ T cells from PBMCs. These receptors came from a man aged 18-30 years in good health. Some clones in this sample may be carry-over from other donors' samples. Each CDR3 is given with its conserved first and last residue. Fields, in order: J gene, V gene, CDR3 length, CDR3 protein.

j_gene: TRBJ1-1; v_gene: TRBV2; len: 13; CDR3aa: CASSESRNTEAFF
j_gene: TRBJ1-2; v_gene: TRBV23-1; len: 15; CDR3aa: CASSQRTRGIYGYTF
j_gene: TRBJ2-4; v_gene: TRBV28; len: 14; CDR3aa: CASSSLPGTTAQYF
j_gene: TRBJ1-5; v_gene: TRBV21-1; len: 16; CDR3aa: CASSKQLRKSNQPQHF
j_gene: TRBJ1-5; v_gene: TRBV6-1; len: 11; CDR3aa: CASTSGGRQHF
j_gene: TRBJ1-1; v_gene: TRBV7-2; len: 15; CDR3aa: CASSIAQGMNTEAFF
j_gene: TRBJ2-1; v_gene: TRBV7-3; len: 18; CDR3aa: CASSTIGTSQVSYNEQFF
j_gene: TRBJ1-1; v_gene: TRBV7-8; len: 17; CDR3aa: CASSPFPGAGGNTEAFF
j_gene: TRBJ2-7; v_gene: TRBV25-1; len: 15; CDR3aa: CASSLPGRGPYEQYF
j_gene: TRBJ2-7; v_gene: TRBV7-2; len: 11; CDR3aa: CASSPGYEQYF
j_gene: TRBJ1-1; v_gene: TRBV11-3; len: 15; CDR3aa: CASSFSGTGTSEAFF
j_gene: TRBJ1-2; v_gene: TRBV28; len: 14; CDR3aa: CASSSVRGLDGYTF
j_gene: TRBJ2-1; v_gene: TRBV5-4; len: 16; CDR3aa: CASSLAGGRGVNEQFF
j_gene: TRBJ2-7; v_gene: TRBV28; len: 12; CDR3aa: CASSLGAGEQYF
j_gene: TRBJ2-7; v_gene: TRBV7-2; len: 13; CDR3aa: CASSTSGYYEQYF
j_gene: TRBJ2-7; v_gene: TRBV5-1; len: 14; CDR3aa: CASSFTRGLYEQYF
j_gene: TRBJ1-6; v_gene: TRBV2; len: 14; CDR3aa: CASSVVVWDSPLHF
j_gene: TRBJ2-5; v_gene: TRBV4-3; len: 18; CDR3aa: CASSQAPGVWDSIETQYF
j_gene: TRBJ1-3; v_gene: TRBV4-1; len: 18; CDR3aa: CASSQDPLDRAEGNTIYF
j_gene: TRBJ2-3; v_gene: TRBV28; len: 14; CDR3aa: CASSLGTKVDTQYF
j_gene: TRBJ2-7; v_gene: TRBV6-1; len: 12; CDR3aa: CASSLDTYEQYF
j_gene: TRBJ2-3; v_gene: TRBV2; len: 13; CDR3aa: CASRASAPDTQYF
j_gene: TRBJ1-4; v_gene: TRBV6-1; len: 12; CDR3aa: CASSELGEKLFF